What follows are 7 T cell receptor beta chains derived from one specimen sequenced in a study of human T cells and chemical hapten exposure. Time point in this sample: pre-sensitization, week 0. Treatment meaning: therapeutic diphenylcyclopropenone sensitization with weekly scalp DPC. TCRdb recomputed calls from the RACE reads with MiXCR, one row per CDR3 protein. Among 280,000 or so distinct CDR3 sequences listed, roughly 8% were seen once. The specimen was whole blood, collected in connection with sensitization to the hapten diphenylcyclopropenone (DPC). The receptors derive from a man aged 18 to 29 with alopecia areata. Some clones in this sample may be carry-over from other donors' samples.

This clonotype was seen more than once but under ten times. The gene calls are TRBV7-3 and TRBJ2-1; 12 bases agree with TRBD2. Per the germline V gene, CDR1 is SGHTA and CDR2 is FQGTGA. The CDR3 is made up of 17 amino acids. V lost 3 bases, J lost 4 bases, and 7 bases stayed unmatched. The CDR3 coding sequence is TGTGCCAGCAGCTTGTCACTAGCGGGGGGAATTTACAATGAGCAGTTCTTC. Protein product: CASSLSLAGGIYNEQFF.

The CDR3 sequence: CASSLPQRSWSYNEQFF. The DNA for the CDR3 is TGTGCCAGCAGCTTACCCCAGAGAAGCTGGTCCTACAATGAGCAGTTCTTC. V usage is TRBV11-2 and J usage is TRBJ2-1; no reliable D call. CDR3 length: 17 residues. Germline CDR1 and CDR2: SGHAT and FQNNGV. The germline V and J ends were trimmed by 2 bases and 1 base, with 15 bases remaining between them.

The chain couples TRBV6-4 to TRBJ2-1; TRBD2 matches 8 bases. This CDR3 region has 15 residues. With 3 bases clipped from V and 4 bases from J, the junction kept 5 bases outside the gene matches. Germline V gene data show CDR1 as MRHNA and CDR2 as SNTAGT. The DNA for the CDR3 is TGTGCCAGCAGTGATCAGATAGCGGGGTACAATGAGCAGTTCTTC. As protein: CASSDQIAGYNEQFF.

In its sample, this clonotype was seen a few times. This CDR3 is CASSLSQRGREDTQYF. For the CDR3, the DNA is TGTGCCAGCAGTTTAAGCCAGCGGGGGAGAGAGGATACGCAGTATTTT. The chain couples TRBV12-3 or TRBV12-4 to TRBJ2-3; TRBD2 agrees at 8 bases. V dropped 2 bases and J dropped 6; count of bases not matched to a gene: 10. The CDR3 totals 16 residues.

This clonotype has more than one count but fewer than ten. The V gene is TRBV14, the J gene TRBJ2-7; D remains ambiguous. Germline V gene data show CDR1 as SGHDN and CDR2 as FVKESK. V shed 6 bases and J shed 1 base, with 7 bases lying between them. The CDR3 has 12 residues. The DNA of the CDR3 is TGTGCCAGCAGTCAGGAGTCCTACGAGCAGTACTTC. Translating gives CASSQESYEQYF.

This chain joins TRBV12-3 or TRBV12-4 and TRBJ1-3; weak D call: TRBD1 (5 bases). V gave up 4 bases and J gave up 0 bases, with 7 bases separating them. This CDR3 contains 14 residues. This CDR3 reads CASSSQVSGNTIYF. CDR3 nucleotides: TGTGCCAGCAGTTCACAGGTCTCTGGAAACACCATATATTTT.

This clonotype has more than one count but fewer than ten. V usage is TRBV4-1 and J usage is TRBJ1-2, with 8 bases matching TRBD1. Germline loops: CDR1 MGHRA, CDR2 YSYEKL. The trim removed 4 bases at V and 2 bases at J, leaving 6 bases unmatched. This CDR3 region has 15 residues. CDR3 region: CASSPRTGMNYGYTF. The CDR3 DNA follows: TGCGCCAGCAGCCCCCGGACAGGGATGAACTATGGCTACACCTTC.